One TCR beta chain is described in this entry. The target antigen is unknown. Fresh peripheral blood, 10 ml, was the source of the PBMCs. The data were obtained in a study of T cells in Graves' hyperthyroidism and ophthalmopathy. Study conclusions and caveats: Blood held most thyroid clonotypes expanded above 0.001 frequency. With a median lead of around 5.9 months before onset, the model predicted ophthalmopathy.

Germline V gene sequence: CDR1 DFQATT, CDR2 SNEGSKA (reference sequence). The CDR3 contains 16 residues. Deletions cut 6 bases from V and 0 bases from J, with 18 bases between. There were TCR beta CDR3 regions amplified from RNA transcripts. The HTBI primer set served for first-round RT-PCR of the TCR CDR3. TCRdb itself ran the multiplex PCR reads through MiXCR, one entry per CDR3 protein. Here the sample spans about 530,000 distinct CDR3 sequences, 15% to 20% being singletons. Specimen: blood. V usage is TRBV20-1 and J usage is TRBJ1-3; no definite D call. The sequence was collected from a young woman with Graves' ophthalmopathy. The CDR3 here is CSATRVRVYSGNTIYF. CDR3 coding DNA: TGCAGTGCCACACGAGTGCGGGTTTACTCTGGAAACACCATATATTTT.